This T cell receptor (beta chain) was profiled in a study of T cells in Graves' hyperthyroidism and ophthalmopathy. Patients showing uncontrolled infection, other autoimmune disease, pregnancy or lactation were ineligible. Used for diagnoses were clinical symptoms, serum thyroxine and TRAb, thyroid ultrasound and orbital computed tomography. Amplified TCR beta CDR3 regions derived from RNA transcripts. TCR CDR3 underwent first-round RT-PCR with the HTBI primer set. Each CDR3 protein gets one entry after TCRdb re-called the multiplex PCR reads with MiXCR. The sample holds about 250,000 distinct CDR3 sequences, around 25% seen once. The CDR3 sequence is 9 residues long. Looked up from germline, CDR1 is SQVTM and CDR2 is ANQGSEA. In regard to this clonotype: What it binds is unknown. One end of the junction varies from germline; a read error may be responsible.

Study-wide results and caveats: Most thyroid clonotypes with frequency above 0.001 were detected in blood.

V gene TRBV29-1 combines with J gene TRBJ1-5, with D hard to call. The receptor comes from a woman in her forties with Graves' ophthalmopathy. The sample was blood. CDR3 nucleotide sequence: TGCAGCGTTGAAGATAGGGTGCCGTTT. It is translated as CSVEDRVPF.